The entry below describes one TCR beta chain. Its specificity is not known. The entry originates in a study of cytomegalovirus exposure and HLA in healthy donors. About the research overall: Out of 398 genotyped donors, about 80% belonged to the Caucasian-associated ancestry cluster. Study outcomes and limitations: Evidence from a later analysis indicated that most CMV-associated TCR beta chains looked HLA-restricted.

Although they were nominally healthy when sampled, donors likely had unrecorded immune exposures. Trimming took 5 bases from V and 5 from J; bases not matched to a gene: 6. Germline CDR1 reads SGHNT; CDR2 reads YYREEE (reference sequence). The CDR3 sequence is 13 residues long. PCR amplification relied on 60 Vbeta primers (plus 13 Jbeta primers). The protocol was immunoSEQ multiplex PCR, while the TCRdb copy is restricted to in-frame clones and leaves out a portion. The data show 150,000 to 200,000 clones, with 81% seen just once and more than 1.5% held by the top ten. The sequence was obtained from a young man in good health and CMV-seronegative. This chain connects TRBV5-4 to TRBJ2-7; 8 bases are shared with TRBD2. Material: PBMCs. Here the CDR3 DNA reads TGTGCCAGCAGAACTGGACTAGCTGACGAGCAGTACTTC. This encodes CASRTGLADEQYF.